A selection of T cell receptor beta chains follows, all from one sample in a study of cytomegalovirus exposure and HLA in healthy donors. Generated by immunoSEQ multiplex PCR, the TCRdb table keeps only in-frame clones and is missing some. The table lists some 77,000 clones, about 80% of them singletons. Input material: PBMCs. All receptors come from a man aged 45 to 65 in good health and CMV-seropositive. Each CDR3 is given with its conserved first and last residue. A D gene is named only where the DNA matches it firmly. Clone size is not always given. Where it is, it says once, few, many or a class for expanded clones.

TRBJ2-1	.	TRBV7-7	TRBD2	TGTGCCAGCAGCCCACTAGCGGGGGTACGCAATGAGCAGTTCTTC	CASSPLAGVRNEQFF
TRBJ2-3	.	TRBV5-1	.	TGCGCCAGCGCCGAAACCGGGAACGAGGTACCCACAGATACGCAGTATTTT	CASAETGNEVPTDTQYF
TRBJ1-2	few	TRBV29-1	.	TGCAGCGTTGGGGGGCAGGCCTACTATGGCTACACCTTC	CSVGGQAYYGYTF
TRBJ1-6	.	TRBV30	TRBD1	TGTGCCTGGAACCCACGGACAGGGTTCTTGAATTCACCCCTCCACTTT	CAWNPRTGFLNSPLHF
TRBJ2-7	.	TRBV6-6	.	TGTGCCAGCAGTTACTCGGAGACTTTAGGCGAGCAGTACTTC	CASSYSETLGEQYF
TRBJ2-6	.	TRBV30	TRBD1	TGTGCCTGGAGTGGGGACAGGGTTTTATCTCGGGGTCTGGGGGCCAACGGCCTGACTTTC	CAWSGDRVLSRGLGANGLTF
TRBJ1-2	.	TRBV2	.	TGTGCCAGCAGGGGACCTACAGGGATCGGCTATGGCTACACCTTC	CASRGPTGIGYGYTF
TRBJ2-1	.	TRBV30	TRBD2	TGTGCCTGGAGAGGCGGGAGCTCCTACAATGAGCAGTTCTTC	CAWRGGSSYNEQFF
TRBJ1-1	.	TRBV4-1	.	TGCGCCAGCAGCCTCCCCGGTAACACTGAAGCTTTCTTT	CASSLPGNTEAFF
TRBJ2-7	.	TRBV7-9	TRBD2	TGTTCCAGCAGTTCCGGGACTAGCGGGACAAGGCGTGAGCAGTACTTC	CSSSSGTSGTRREQYF
TRBJ1-3	.	TRBV11-2	.	TGTGCCAGCAGTTTAGGGAGGTTGGGGGCGACTGGAAACACCATATATTTT	CASSLGRLGATGNTIYF
TRBJ2-7	.	TRBV30	.	TGTGGTTCCGGGGACACCCCCTACGAGCAGTACTTC	CGSGDTPYEQYF
TRBJ2-2	.	TRBV6-5	.	TGTGCCAGCAAGGACGGACAGCCCAACACCGGGGAGCTGTTTTTT	CASKDGQPNTGELFF
TRBJ1-3	.	TRBV5-6	.	TGTGCCAGCAGCTTCGAGGCTTCTGGAAACACCATATATTTT	CASSFEASGNTIYF
TRBJ2-7	.	TRBV23-1	.	TGCGCCAGCAGGGTGTTTGGAGGATTGCGCGAGCAGTACTTC	CASRVFGGLREQYF
TRBJ2-2	few	TRBV5-1	TRBD1	TGCGCCAGTAGGGACAGAGACACCGGGGAGCTGTTTTTT	CASRDRDTGELFF
TRBJ1-1	.	TRBV6-5	TRBD1	TGTGCCAGCAGTTACCTCTGGGACAGGAGGAACACTGAAGCTTTCTTT	CASSYLWDRRNTEAFF
TRBJ2-1	few	TRBV30	.	TGTGCCTGGGTGCGGGGAGCCTCCTACAATGAGCAGTTCTTC	CAWVRGASYNEQFF
TRBJ1-2	.	TRBV14	.	TGTGCCAGCAGCCGGGGCCGGGGGGGCTATGGCTACACCTTC	CASSRGRGGYGYTF
TRBJ2-7	few	TRBV27	TRBD1	TGTGCCAGCAGTTCCCGACAGGGGGAGGGTTCCATTTACGAGCAGTACTTC	CASSSRQGEGSIYEQYF
TRBJ2-7	.	TRBV4-2	TRBD2	TGTGCCAGCAGCCCGGTAGCGGGGGAGCAGTACTTC	CASSPVAGEQYF
TRBJ1-3	.	TRBV27	TRBD1	TGTGCCAGCAGTTTGGACCAGGGGGCAGACACCATATATTTT	CASSLDQGADTIYF
TRBJ1-1	few	TRBV27	TRBD1	TGTGCCAGCAGTAGGACAGGGCGGTCCTTATTCGATTTGGCTTTCTTT	CASSRTGRSLFDLAFF
TRBJ1-2	.	TRBV6-1	TRBD1	TGTGCCAGCAGGTCCCCGGGACAGGGACCCGGGGGCTACACCTTC	CASRSPGQGPGGYTF
TRBJ2-7	.	TRBV4-1	.	TGCGCCAGCAGCCCCCCCGACAGGTACTACGAGCAGTACTTC	CASSPPDRYYEQYF
TRBJ2-7	.	TRBV18	TRBD2	TGTGCCAGCTCATCCGGGACTAGCGTATACGAGCAGTACTTC	CASSSGTSVYEQYF
TRBJ2-3	.	TRBV2	.	TGTGCCAGGGAAGGAGGGCTGAGACAAAGTGTATTGGATACGCAGTATTTT	CAREGGLRQSVLDTQYF
TRBJ1-2	.	TRBV30	.	TGTGCCTGGAGTGTAATAGCTAACTATGGCTACACCTTC	CAWSVIANYGYTF
TRBJ2-5	.	TRBV7-9	.	TGTGCCACCCAGATAGCGAAAGGGGAGACCCAGTACTTC	CATQIAKGETQYF
TRBJ1-2	.	TRBV5-1	TRBD1	TGCGCCAGCAGCCTAGCGACAGGGGACGGCAACTATGGCTACACCTTC	CASSLATGDGNYGYTF
TRBJ2-1	.	TRBV9	TRBD2	TGTGCCAGCAGCGTAGGGCTAGCGGAGCTCTACAATGAGCAGTTCTTC	CASSVGLAELYNEQFF
TRBJ2-3	.	TRBV6-6	TRBD1	TGTGCCAGCACTCTAAGTGGGACAGCGATATCAGATACGCAGTATTTT	CASTLSGTAISDTQYF
TRBJ1-2	.	TRBV6-1	TRBD1	TGTGCCGTCCCGGGACAGGGGACCAACTATGGCTACACCTTC	CAVPGQGTNYGYTF
TRBJ1-1	.	TRBV2	.	TGTGCCAGTTACCTTGGGGGGGAGAGGGCTGAAGCTTTCTTT	CASYLGGERAEAFF
TRBJ2-7	.	TRBV5-6	.	TGTGCCAGCAGCCTGGGACAAGACATTACCTACGAGCAGTACTTC	CASSLGQDITYEQYF
TRBJ2-1	.	TRBV7-2	TRBD2	TGTGCCAGCAGCTTCAGACTAGCGGGCGGGAGCTCCTACAATGAGCAGTTCTTC	CASSFRLAGGSSYNEQFF
TRBJ2-2	few	TRBV10-3	TRBD2	TGTGCCATCCGGGGGACTAGCGAGAACACCGGGGAGCTGTTTTTT	CAIRGTSENTGELFF
TRBJ2-5	.	TRBV15	.	TGTGCCACCAGCATAAACAAGAGGGAGACCCAGTACTTC	CATSINKRETQYF
TRBJ2-2	.	TRBV6-1	.	TGTGCCAGCACGGACAGAAACACCGGGGAGCTGTTTTTT	CASTDRNTGELFF
TRBJ2-7	.	TRBV27	.	TGTGCCAGCAGTTTGAGTGGGAGACTCTCCTACGAGCAGTACTTC	CASSLSGRLSYEQYF
TRBJ1-1	.	TRBV7-2	.	TGTGCCAGCAGCTTAACGACTGCAGCCTCGGGCACTGAAGCTTTCTTT	CASSLTTAASGTEAFF
TRBJ2-5	.	TRBV6-5	TRBD1	TGTGCCAGCAGTTGGGACAGGGATAACAAAGAGACCCAGTACTTC	CASSWDRDNKETQYF
TRBJ1-1	once	TRBV11-2	.	TGTGCCAGCAGCGTATCCGACAGGACCTATGAAGCTTTCTTT	CASSVSDRTYEAFF
TRBJ2-7	.	TRBV6-5	.	TGTGCCAGCAGTTACTCCGCGGGGCCAACGGAGCAGTACTTC	CASSYSAGPTEQYF
TRBJ2-1	.	TRBV30	.	TGTGCCTGCTCGAGCTCCTACAATGAGCAGTTCTTC	CACSSSYNEQFF
TRBJ2-7	.	TRBV6-1	.	TGTGCCAGCAGTGCGGGACTTACCTACGAGCAGTACTTC	CASSAGLTYEQYF
TRBJ1-5	.	TRBV5-4	.	TGTGCCAGCAGCTTGGGGGGAGTGTCTCAGCCCCAGCATTTT	CASSLGGVSQPQHF
TRBJ2-1	.	TRBV7-6	.	TGTGCCAGCAGCTTATTCACGGACAATGAGCAGTTCTTC	CASSLFTDNEQFF
TRBJ2-1	few	TRBV5-4	TRBD1	TGTGCCAGCAGTGACCCACAGGGGTCTGTCAATGAGCAGTTCTTC	CASSDPQGSVNEQFF
TRBJ2-7	.	TRBV18	.	TGTGCCAGCTCACCATACGCTCAGGGGGGCTACGAGCAGTACTTC	CASSPYAQGGYEQYF
TRBJ2-7	.	TRBV6-5	.	TGTGCCAGCAGTTACGGCAGAACCTACGAGCAGTACTTC	CASSYGRTYEQYF
TRBJ1-2	.	TRBV5-6	TRBD1	TGTGCCAGCAGACGACAGGGGACAGCTAACTATGGCTACACCTTC	CASRRQGTANYGYTF
TRBJ2-5	.	TRBV7-6	.	TGTGCCAGCAGCCCCAGGGGAAGCCAGGGCTACGTGCAGTACTTC	CASSPRGSQGYVQYF
TRBJ2-1	.	TRBV2	.	TGTGCCAGCATGGCGGGGGCCTCCTACAATGAGCAGTTCTTC	CASMAGASYNEQFF
TRBJ2-1	.	TRBV7-9	.	TGTGCCAGCAGCTTGGGTAGCGGCCGTTACAATGAGCAGTTCTTC	CASSLGSGRYNEQFF